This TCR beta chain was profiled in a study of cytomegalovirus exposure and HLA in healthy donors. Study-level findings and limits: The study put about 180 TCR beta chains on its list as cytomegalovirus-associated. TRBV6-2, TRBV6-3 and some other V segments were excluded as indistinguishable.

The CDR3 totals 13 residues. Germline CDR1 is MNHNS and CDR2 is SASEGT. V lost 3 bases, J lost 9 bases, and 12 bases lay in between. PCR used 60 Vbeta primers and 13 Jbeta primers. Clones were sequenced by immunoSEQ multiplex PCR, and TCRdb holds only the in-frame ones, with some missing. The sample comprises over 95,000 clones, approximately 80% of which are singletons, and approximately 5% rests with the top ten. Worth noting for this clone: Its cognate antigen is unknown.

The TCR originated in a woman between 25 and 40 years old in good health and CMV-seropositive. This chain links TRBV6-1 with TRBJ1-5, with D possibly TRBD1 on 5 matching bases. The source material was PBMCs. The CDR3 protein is CASSDRTRRPQHF. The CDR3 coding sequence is TGTGCCAGCAGTGACCGGACAAGGAGGCCCCAGCATTTT.